One and the same sample provided the 14 T cell receptor beta chains below, sequenced in a study. TCRdb recomputed calls from the 5' RACE reads with MiXCR, one row per CDR3 protein. The sample consists of 35,000 to 50,000 distinct CDR3 sequences, 30% of them appearing once. Sequenced input: tumor-infiltrating memory CD4+ T cells sorted from the breast tumor. The sample's subset: memory CD4+ T cells, CD4+CD45RO+CD25-. All receptors come from a female donor with breast cancer.

This clonotype came up once. V usage is TRBV6-5 and J usage is TRBJ1-6; TRBD1 might be the D (5 bases). The V gene lost 7 bases and the J gene lost 0 bases, with 16 bases spanning the gap. The germline V gene has CDR1 MNHEY and CDR2 SVGAGI. This CDR3 region has 17 residues. In nucleotides, the CDR3 is TGTGCCAGCAAGACAGTAATACCGAGCTCCTATAATTCACCCCTCCACTTT. This sequence encodes CASKTVIPSSYNSPLHF.

This chain joins TRBV27 and TRBJ2-5, with D possibly being TRBD2 (5 bases). Germline V gene data show CDR1 as MNHEY and CDR2 as SMNVEV (reference sequence). The CDR3 covers 14 residues. Trimming took off 6 bases at V and 6 bases at J, with 17 bases between the two ends. DNA for the CDR3: TGTGCCAGCAGGCCATTTACGGGGATAAAGACCCAGTACTTC. Translating gives CASRPFTGIKTQYF.

The chain carries TRBV29-1 and TRBJ2-2, with D possibly being TRBD1 or TRBD2 (6 bases each). The CDR3 is 12 amino acids. V was pared by 7 bases and J by 7 bases, with 13 bases between. Per germline, CDR1 SQVTM and CDR2 ANQGSEA. CDR3 coding DNA: TGCAGCGCCGGGGGCCCAGGCGGGGAGCTGTTTTTT. This translates into CSAGGPGGELFF.

The V gene is TRBV7-2, the J gene TRBJ1-2; D gene uncertain. This CDR3 contains 15 residues. V lost 2 bases and J 8 bases, leaving 18 bases between the germline ends. Per germline, CDR1 SGHTA and CDR2 FQGNSA. For the CDR3, the DNA is TGTGCCAGCAGCTTATATTCCGGTTGGGGTAACGGCTACACCTTC. Amino acid sequence: CASSLYSGWGNGYTF. The whole variable domain, filled in from reference TRBV7-2 and TRBJ1-2, reads GAGVSQSPSNKVTEKGKDVELRCDPISGHTALYWYRQSLGQGLEFLIYFQGNSAPDKSGLPSDRFSAERTGGSVSTLTIQRTQQEDSAVYLCASSLYSGWGNGYTFGSGTRLTVV.

The chain combines TRBV7-9 with TRBJ2-7; TRBD1 matches 7 bases. V shed 1 base, J shed 5 bases, and the junction held 2 bases outside the gene matches. The CDR3 covers 13 residues. CDR1 is SEHNR and CDR2 is FQNEAQ in the germline V gene (reference sequence). The CDR3 loop is CASSLVGGNEQYF. The CDR3 DNA sequence: TGTGCCAGCAGCTTAGTAGGGGGCAACGAGCAGTACTTC.

The table lists this clonotype with many counts. This sequence joins TRBV20-1 and TRBJ2-3, with D perhaps matching TRBD1 or TRBD2 (5 bases each). Per germline, CDR1 DFQATT and CDR2 SNEGSKA (reference sequence). The V and J ends lost 2 bases and 2 bases respectively, with 11 bases between them. CDR3 length: 14 amino acids. In nucleotides, the CDR3 is TGCAGTGCTAGATTGGGGGTTGTCACAGATACGCAGTATTTT. Translating gives CSARLGVVTDTQYF.

The chain links TRBV6-2 or TRBV6-3 to TRBJ1-5; D is unclear. Looked up from germline, CDR1 is MNHEY and CDR2 is SVGEGT. There are 14 residues in the CDR3. Trimming left V 7 bases short and J 9 bases short, with 19 bases between. This chain's CDR3 is CASTLEDSSPPQHF. Written as DNA, the CDR3 is TGTGCCAGCACCCTCGAGGATAGCAGTCCGCCCCAGCATTTT.

This clonotype was seen more than once but under ten times. V and J are TRBV7-9 and TRBJ2-1; D unclear. The CDR3 sequence is 12 residues long. The V and J ends lost 1 base and 7 bases respectively, with 5 bases between them. The germline V gene encodes CDR1 SEHNR and CDR2 FQNEAQ (reference sequence). The CDR3 DNA reads as TGTGCCAGCAGCTTAGTGGGGAATGAGCAGTTCTTC. Translating gives CASSLVGNEQFF.

The table lists this clonotype with many counts. This chain uses TRBV7-3 with TRBJ1-2; the match to TRBD1 covers 9 bases. This CDR3 spans 14 amino acids. Trimming cost V 5 bases and J 8 bases; bases outside gene matches: 9. Germline V gives CDR1 SGHTA, CDR2 FQGTGA. Here the CDR3 reads CASSASGQGQGYTF. In DNA, the CDR3 is TGTGCCAGCAGCGCGTCGGGACAGGGTCAAGGCTACACCTTC.

The rearrangement links TRBV9 to TRBJ2-1; D could derive from TRBD1 or TRBD2 (5 bases each). CDR1 and CDR2 (germline): SGDLS, YYNGEE. Trimming pared 0 bases from V and 2 bases from J, leaving 12 bases between. The CDR3 has 16 amino acids. The CDR3 protein is CASSVVGGYAYNEQFF. In DNA, the CDR3 is TGTGCCAGCAGCGTAGTTGGGGGTTACGCCTACAATGAGCAGTTCTTC.

The chain carries TRBV28 and TRBJ1-2; D gene uncertain. This CDR3 spans 12 amino acids. V lost 2 bases and J 5 bases, leaving 6 bases between the germline ends. Germline V CDR1 and CDR2: MDHEN, SYDVKM. The CDR3: CASSLIGYGYTF. The CDR3 bases are TGTGCCAGCAGTTTAATAGGGTATGGCTACACCTTC.

This clonotype ranks as medium-sized. This rearrangement joins TRBV20-1 to TRBJ1-6, with 7 bases lining up with TRBD1. Germline V gene data show CDR1 as DFQATT and CDR2 as SNEGSKA (reference sequence). J lost 7 bases, V lost 3 bases, and 6 bases had no gene match. CDR3 size: 14 residues. The CDR3 is CSARRQGRNSPLHF. CDR3 DNA sequence: TGCAGTGCTAGGAGACAGGGCAGAAATTCACCCCTCCACTTT.

Only a few counts were recorded for this clonotype. The chain couples TRBV5-5 to TRBJ1-1; 8 bases match TRBD1. The CDR3 covers 17 residues. With 0 bases clipped from V and 2 bases from J, the junction kept 9 bases outside the gene matches. Germline V gene sequence: CDR1 SGHKS, CDR2 YYEKEE (reference sequence). The CDR3 reads CASSLVSGQGQNTEAFF. The CDR3 DNA is TGTGCCAGCAGCTTGGTTTCAGGACAGGGACAAAACACTGAAGCTTTCTTT.

The gene calls are TRBV6-5 and TRBJ1-4; D possibly corresponds to TRBD1 (5 bases). V was trimmed by 8 bases and J by 5 bases, leaving 15 bases between them. This CDR3 is 14 amino acids long. Germline V gene sequence: CDR1 MNHEY, CDR2 SVGAGI. CDR3 DNA sequence: TGTGCCAGCTCCCCGGGGCAAACAAATGAAAAACTGTTTTTT. Translation: CASSPGQTNEKLFF.